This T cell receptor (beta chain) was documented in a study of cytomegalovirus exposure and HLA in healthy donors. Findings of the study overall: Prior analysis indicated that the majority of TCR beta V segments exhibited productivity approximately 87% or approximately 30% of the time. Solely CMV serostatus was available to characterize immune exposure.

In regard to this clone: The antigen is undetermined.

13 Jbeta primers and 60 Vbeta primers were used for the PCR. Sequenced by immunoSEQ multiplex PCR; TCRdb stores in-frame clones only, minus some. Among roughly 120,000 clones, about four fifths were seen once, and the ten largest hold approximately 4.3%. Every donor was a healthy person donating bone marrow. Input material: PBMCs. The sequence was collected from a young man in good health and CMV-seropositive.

CDR3 sequence: CASSLDRGETQYF. The CDR3 bases are TGCGCCAGCAGCTTGGACAGGGGAGAGACCCAGTACTTC. The chain employs TRBV5-1 and TRBJ2-5; 7 bases align to TRBD1. V was pared by 0 bases and J by 4 bases, with 0 bases of the junction left unmatched. Germline V gives CDR1 SGHRS, CDR2 YFSETQ. The length of the CDR3 is 13 residues. Filled out from reference TRBV5-1 and TRBJ2-5, the complete variable domain reads KAGVTQTPRYLIKTRGQQVTLSCSPISGHRSVSWYQQTPGQGLQFLFEYFSETQRNKGNFPGRFSGRQFSNSRSEMNVSTLELGDSALYLCASSLDRGETQYFGPGTRLLVL.